These T cell receptor beta chains were read from a single sample in a study of CD8+CD57+ T cells in acquired aplastic anemia. MiXCR, applied by TCRdb to the reads, yields one record per CDR3 protein. This table has 160,000 or so distinct CDR3 sequences, around 48% appearing once. Sequencing input: sorted CD4+, CD8+, or CD8+CD57+ T cells (not recorded which) from PBMCs. The receptor set was obtained from a human donor with aplastic anemia. Both conserved end residues are part of each CDR3. A D gene is named only where the DNA matches it firmly. Expanded clones get a size class; other rows say once, few or many, or leave the size out.

CDR3 protein,CDR3 DNA,CDR3 length,D gene,J gene,clone size,V gene
CASSEGPRYEQYF,TGTGCCAGCAGTGAAGGACCGCGCTACGAGCAGTACTTC,13,-,TRBJ2-7,-,TRBV2
CSAQGNTQYF,TGCAGCGCCCAGGGGAATACGCAGTATTTT,10,-,TRBJ2-3,few,TRBV29-1
CASSRGGGQGYEQYF,TGTGCCAGTAGTAGGGGTGGAGGACAGGGCTACGAGCAGTACTTC,15,TRBD1,TRBJ2-7,-,TRBV19
CASAGDATYEQYF,TGTGCCAGCGCCGGCGACGCAACCTACGAGCAGTACTTC,13,-,TRBJ2-7,once,TRBV7-9
CASSYATGIRETQYF,TGCGCCAGCAGCTACGCCACAGGGATTCGGGAGACCCAGTACTTC,15,-,TRBJ2-5,-,TRBV5-1
CASRFSGTANSPLHF,TGTGCCAGCAGGTTTTCCGGGACGGCGAATTCACCCCTCCACTTT,15,-,TRBJ1-6,-,TRBV28
CASSLGPGAGDTEAFF,TGTGCCAGCAGCTTAGGCCCAGGGGCCGGAGACACTGAAGCTTTCTTT,16,-,TRBJ1-1,-,TRBV7-9
CASSVAPGAEDTQYF,-,15,-,TRBJ2-3,-,TRBV11-1
CASSKGRTSNLFSTDTQYF,TGTGCCAGTAGTAAGGGACGGACCTCCAACTTGTTTAGCACAGATACGCAGTATTTT,19,-,TRBJ2-3,once,TRBV19
CASSDSWTGDSDTQYF,TGTGCCAGCAGTGACTCGTGGACAGGGGATTCAGATACGCAGTATTTT,16,TRBD1,TRBJ2-3,-,TRBV6-4
CSARPSHEQFF,TGCAGTGCTAGACCCTCACATGAGCAGTTCTTC,11,-,TRBJ2-1,-,TRBV2
CASIGDRVVYEQYF,TGTGCCAGCATAGGGGACAGGGTAGTTTACGAGCAGTACTTC,14,TRBD1,TRBJ2-7,-,TRBV6-1
CASSPGLGAYNEQFF,TGTGCCAGCAGCCCGGGACTAGGGGCCTACAATGAGCAGTTCTTC,15,TRBD2,TRBJ2-1,many,TRBV7-8
CASSHSGTDTQYF,TGTGCCAGCAGCCACAGTGGCACAGATACGCAGTATTTT,13,-,TRBJ2-3,many,TRBV3-1
CSVTSVSYEQYF,TGCAGCGTCACTAGCGTATCCTACGAGCAGTACTTC,12,TRBD2,TRBJ2-7,-,TRBV29-1
CASSYVGTQYF,TGTGCCAGCAGTTACGTGGGGACCCAGTACTTC,11,-,TRBJ2-5,-,TRBV6-5
CASSPTGLGEAFF,TGTGCCAGCAGTCCTACAGGGTTGGGTGAAGCTTTCTTT,13,-,TRBJ1-1,-,TRBV6-1
CASSVAVWDRGLGIYGYTF,TGTGCCAGCAGCGTAGCGGTATGGGACAGGGGGCTAGGGATCTATGGCTACACCTTC,19,TRBD1,TRBJ1-2,many,TRBV9
CASSLAQGGNQPQHF,TGTGCCAGCAGCTTAGCACAGGGAGGAAATCAGCCCCAGCATTTT,15,-,TRBJ1-5,many,TRBV7-2
CASSLGGADGYTF,TGTGCCAGCAGCTTAGGAGGGGCGGATGGCTACACCTTC,13,-,TRBJ1-2,many,TRBV7-2
CASSYIGPATQETQYF,TGTGCCAGCAGCTATATCGGACCAGCAACCCAAGAGACCCAGTACTTC,16,-,TRBJ2-5,-,TRBV7-2
CASSLDTGGTYGEQYF,TGCGCCAGCAGCCTGGATACGGGAGGAACCTACGGCGAGCAGTACTTC,16,TRBD2,TRBJ2-7,-,TRBV5-1
CASSLSGTGYTYEQYF,TGTGCCAGCAGCTTATCGGGGACAGGGTACACCTACGAGCAGTACTTC,16,TRBD1,TRBJ2-7,-,TRBV11-1
CASSKRTGAGELFF,TGTGCCAGCAGCAAAAGGACCGGCGCCGGGGAGCTGTTTTTT,14,-,TRBJ2-2,-,TRBV7-2
CAISESRETQYF,TGTGCCATCAGTGAGTCGCGGGAGACCCAGTACTTC,12,-,TRBJ2-5,few,TRBV10-3
CASSLRDRGLSTEAFF,TGTGCCAGCAGCCTCCGGGACAGGGGGCTGAGCACTGAAGCTTTCTTT,16,TRBD1,TRBJ1-1,-,TRBV6-2/TRBV6-3
CASTPTSLGEFGNSPLHF,TGTGCCAGTACCCCGACTAGCTTAGGAGAGTTTGGGAATTCACCCCTCCACTTT,18,-,TRBJ1-6,-,TRBV19
CASTLGGFEQYF,TGTGCCAGCACTCTGGGAGGGTTTGAGCAGTACTTC,12,TRBD2,TRBJ2-7,-,TRBV2
CASSYSVVLGQGSSMNTEAFF,TGTGCCAGCAGTTACTCGGTCGTGTTGGGACAGGGCTCTTCTATGAACACTGAAGCTTTCTTT,21,TRBD1,TRBJ1-1,-,TRBV6-2/TRBV6-3
CASSSFSEEGKTQYF,TGTGCCAGCAGTTCCTTTTCGGAGGAAGGAAAGACCCAGTACTTC,15,-,TRBJ2-5,-,TRBV6-2/TRBV6-3
CSAREVQNPYEQYF,TGCAGTGCTAGAGAGGTTCAAAATCCCTACGAGCAGTACTTC,14,-,TRBJ2-7,-,TRBV20-1
CASNFRTDSSPLHF,TGTGCCAGCAATTTCCGGACGGACTCTTCACCCCTCCACTTT,14,-,TRBJ1-6,many,TRBV6-2/TRBV6-3
CATSRVSLNTEAFF,TGTGCCACCAGCAGAGTAAGCCTTAACACTGAAGCTTTCTTT,14,-,TRBJ1-1,-,TRBV15
CASGLAFPDRVNQPQHF,TGTGCTAGTGGTTTGGCCTTCCCGGACAGGGTGAATCAGCCCCAGCATTTT,17,TRBD1,TRBJ1-5,few,TRBV12-5
CATSDLLDSLGGETQYF,TGTGCCACCAGTGATTTGCTGGACAGCCTCGGTGGTGAGACCCAGTACTTC,17,-,TRBJ2-5,-,TRBV24-1
CSARDAAEATNEKLFF,TGCAGTGCTAGAGATGCAGCCGAGGCAACTAATGAAAAACTGTTTTTT,16,-,TRBJ1-4,-,TRBV20-1
CASHTSGFTYEQYF,TGTGCCAGCCACACTAGCGGGTTTACCTACGAGCAGTACTTC,14,TRBD2,TRBJ2-7,many,TRBV2
CAIRRENYGYTF,TGTGCCATTCGGAGAGAAAACTATGGCTACACCTTC,12,-,TRBJ1-2,-,TRBV10-3
CASSLVAVQETQYF,TGTGCCAGCAGCTTAGTAGCGGTCCAAGAGACCCAGTACTTC,14,-,TRBJ2-5,-,TRBV7-2
CSVTPFNNEQFF,TGCAGCGTGACCCCTTTTAACAATGAGCAGTTCTTC,12,-,TRBJ2-1,-,TRBV29-1